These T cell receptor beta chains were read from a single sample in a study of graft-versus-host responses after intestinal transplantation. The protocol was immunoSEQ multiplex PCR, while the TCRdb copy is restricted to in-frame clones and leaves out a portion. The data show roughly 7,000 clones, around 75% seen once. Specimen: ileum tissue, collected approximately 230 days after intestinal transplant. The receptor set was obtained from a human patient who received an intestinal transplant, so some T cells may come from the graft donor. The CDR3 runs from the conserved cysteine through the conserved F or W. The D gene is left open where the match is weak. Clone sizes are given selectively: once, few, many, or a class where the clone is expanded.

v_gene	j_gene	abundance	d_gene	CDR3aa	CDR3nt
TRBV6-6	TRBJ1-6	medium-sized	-	CASSLPPGLLNSPLHF	TGTGCCAGCAGTTTGCCGCCGGGACTTCTCAATTCACCCCTCCACTTT
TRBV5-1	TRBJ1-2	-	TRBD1	CASSADRAEHYGYTF	TGCGCCAGCAGCGCGGACAGGGCGGAACACTATGGCTACACCTTC
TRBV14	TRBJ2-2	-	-	CASSPIFVSATSSTGELFF	TGTGCCAGCAGCCCCATATTCGTTAGCGCGACCTCGAGCACCGGGGAGCTGTTTTTT
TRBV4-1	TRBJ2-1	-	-	CASSQFLRVRKGSNEQFF	TGCGCCAGCAGCCAATTTTTGAGGGTCAGGAAAGGAAGCAATGAGCAGTTCTTC
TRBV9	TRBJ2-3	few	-	CASSVGYRDRDTQYF	TGTGCCAGCAGCGTAGGGTACAGGGATAGAGATACGCAGTATTTT
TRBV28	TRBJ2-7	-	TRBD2	CASSFGGRDEQYF	TGTGCCAGCAGTTTCGGCGGGAGGGACGAGCAGTACTTC
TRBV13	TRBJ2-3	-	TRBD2	CASSQPSGDGDTQYF	TGTGCCAGCAGCCAGCCCAGCGGGGATGGGGATACGCAGTATTTT
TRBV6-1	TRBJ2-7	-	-	CASLRQGIGEQYF	TGTGCCAGCCTTCGTCAGGGGATTGGCGAGCAGTACTTC
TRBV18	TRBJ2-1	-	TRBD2	CASSPFLAGLDNEQFF	TGTGCCAGCTCACCCTTTTTAGCGGGACTTGACAATGAGCAGTTCTTC
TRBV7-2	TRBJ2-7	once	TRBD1	CASSSRDRGYEQYF	TGTGCCAGCAGCTCAAGGGACAGGGGCTACGAGCAGTACTTC
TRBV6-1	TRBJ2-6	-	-	CASSELRTAGANVLTF	TGTGCCAGCAGTGAACTCCGTACTGCTGGGGCCAACGTCCTGACTTTC
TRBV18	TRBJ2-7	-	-	CASSPMNGGYEQYF	TGTGCCAGCTCACCAATGAACGGTGGCTACGAGCAGTACTTC
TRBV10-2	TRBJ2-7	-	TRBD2	CASSESRLASEQYF	TGCGCCAGCAGTGAGTCGAGACTAGCTTCCGAGCAGTACTTC
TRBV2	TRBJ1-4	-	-	CASSERQGGEKLFF	TGTGCCAGCAGTGAAAGGCAGGGAGGTGAAAAACTGTTTTTT
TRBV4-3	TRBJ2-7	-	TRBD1	CASSQGQGFYEQYF	TGCGCCAGCAGCCAGGGACAGGGGTTCTACGAGCAGTACTTC
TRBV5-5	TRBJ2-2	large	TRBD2	CASSLSPIAGGNTGELFF	TGTGCCAGCAGCTTGAGCCCAATAGCGGGAGGGAACACCGGGGAGCTGTTTTTT
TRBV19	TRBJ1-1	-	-	CASSLDSFEAFF	TGTGCCAGTAGTTTGGACAGTTTTGAAGCTTTCTTT
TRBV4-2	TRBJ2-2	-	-	CASSQDPIQGLNTGELFF	TGTGCCAGCAGCCAAGATCCGATACAGGGCCTTAACACCGGGGAGCTGTTTTTT
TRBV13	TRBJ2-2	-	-	CASSPKGPGELFF	TGTGCCAGCAGCCCCAAGGGGCCCGGGGAGCTGTTTTTT
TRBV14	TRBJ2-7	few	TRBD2	CASSQGLAGPSYEQYF	TGTGCCAGCAGCCAAGGGCTAGCGGGCCCCTCCTACGAGCAGTACTTC
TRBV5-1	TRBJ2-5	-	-	CASSSGAIVETQYF	TGCGCCAGCAGCTCTGGAGCAATAGTGGAGACCCAGTACTTC
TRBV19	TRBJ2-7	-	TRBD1	CASNLRDRGPNEQYF	TGTGCCAGTAACTTACGGGACAGGGGGCCCAACGAGCAGTACTTC
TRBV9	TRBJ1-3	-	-	CASSVGGRAGNTIYF	TGTGCCAGCAGCGTAGGTGGGAGAGCTGGAAACACCATATATTTT
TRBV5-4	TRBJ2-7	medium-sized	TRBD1	CASSLGTGLYEQYF	TGTGCCAGCAGCCTCGGGACAGGACTCTACGAGCAGTACTTC
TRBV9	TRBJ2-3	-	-	CASSVGLTDTQYF	TGTGCCAGCAGCGTAGGACTAACAGATACGCAGTATTTT
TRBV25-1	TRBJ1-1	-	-	CASSVGLGEAFF	TGTGCCAGCAGTGTGGGGCTGGGTGAAGCTTTCTTT
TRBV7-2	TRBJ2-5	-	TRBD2	CASSLVRTSGFGQETQYF	TGTGCCAGCAGCTTAGTCCGGACTAGCGGATTCGGGCAAGAGACCCAGTACTTC
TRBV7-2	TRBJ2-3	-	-	CASSHGGRESQYF	TGTGCCAGCAGCCACGGAGGGCGAGAGTCGCAGTATTTT
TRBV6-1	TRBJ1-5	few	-	CASSPGTSGQPQHF	TGTGCCAGCAGTCCCGGGACTAGTGGCCAGCCCCAGCATTTT
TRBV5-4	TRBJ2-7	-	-	CASSWQGYEQYF	TGTGCCAGCAGCTGGCAGGGATACGAGCAGTACTTC
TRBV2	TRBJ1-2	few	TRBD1	CASSSWDRGTDGYTF	TGTGCCAGCAGTTCTTGGGACAGGGGTACGGATGGCTACACCTTC
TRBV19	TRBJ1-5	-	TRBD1	CASKGGGGTEPQHF	TGTGCCAGTAAAGGAGGGGGCGGAACAGAGCCCCAGCATTTT
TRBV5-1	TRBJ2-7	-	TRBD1	CASSLGGQGWYEQYF	TGCGCCAGCAGCTTGGGAGGACAGGGATGGTACGAGCAGTACTTC
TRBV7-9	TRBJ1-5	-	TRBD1	CASSPTGTGPHQPQHF	TGTGCCAGCAGCCCGACTGGGACAGGACCCCATCAGCCCCAGCATTTT
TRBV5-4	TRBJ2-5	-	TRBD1	CASSSGLRGRETQYF	TGTGCCAGCAGCTCGGGGCTGAGGGGGCGCGAGACCCAGTACTTC
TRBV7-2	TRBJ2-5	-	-	CASSLERETQYF	TGTGCCAGCAGCTTAGAGAGAGAGACCCAGTACTTC
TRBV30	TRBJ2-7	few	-	CAWSAGRFPYEQYF	TGTGCCTGGAGTGCAGGGAGGTTTCCCTACGAGCAGTACTTC
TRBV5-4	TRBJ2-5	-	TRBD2	CASSFPGGRAGETQYF	TGTGCCAGCAGCTTCCCTGGCGGGAGGGCGGGGGAGACCCAGTACTTC